These 4 T cell receptor beta chains came from one sample sequenced in a study. TCRdb itself ran the RT-PCR reads through MiXCR, one entry per CDR3 protein. The sample consists of more than 600,000 distinct CDR3 sequences, 11% to 15% of them appearing once. The material sequenced was memory CD4+ T cells from blood. These TCRs come from a female donor in good health, serving as a healthy control.

The V gene is TRBV6-1, the J gene TRBJ1-6; the D gene is possibly TRBD1 (6 bases). Trimming shortened V by 6 bases and J by 2 bases, and 14 bases separated the two germline ends. The CDR3 totals 16 residues. The germline V gene encodes CDR1 MNHNS and CDR2 SASEGT. The CDR3 nucleotides read TGTGCCAGCAGCCTGGACAGCCCGACCTATAATTCACCCCTCCACTTT. Protein: CASSLDSPTYNSPLHF.

This clonotype was counted only a few times. The chain links TRBV7-3 to TRBJ1-2; TRBD1 might be the D (5 bases). V was trimmed by 8 bases and J by 6 bases, leaving 13 bases between them. Per the germline V gene, CDR1 is SGHTA and CDR2 is FQGTGA. This CDR3 spans 12 amino acids. The CDR3, as DNA: TGTGCCAGCGGCGGGGCTACCCATGGCTACACCTTC. Translation: CASGGATHGYTF. Based on the CDR3 plus reference TRBV7-3 and TRBJ1-2, the full variable domain is GAGVSQTPSNKVTEKGKYVELRCDPISGHTALYWYRQSLGQGPEFLIYFQGTGAADDSGLPNDRFFAVRPEGSVSTLKIQRTERGDSAVYLCASGGATHGYTFGSGTRLTVV.

The chain uses TRBV20-1 and TRBJ1-5, with D hard to call. This CDR3 spans 15 amino acids. Per the germline V gene, CDR1 is DFQATT and CDR2 is SNEGSKA (reference sequence). The V end was cut by 0 bases, the J end by 0 bases, with 9 bases between. Written as DNA, the CDR3 is TGCAGTGCTAGAGATAGACATTATAGCAATCAGCCCCAGCATTTT. Translated, it gives CSARDRHYSNQPQHF.

As concerns this clonotype: A read error may be the cause here, since a much bigger clone is one base away. The chain has TRBV4-2 and TRBJ1-2; D is possibly TRBD1 (5 bases). The CDR3 is made up of 14 amino acids. Germline CDR1 is LGHNA and CDR2 is YNFKEQ. The CDR3 sequence is CASSQAPRADGYIF. The CDR3 DNA sequence: TGTGCCAGCAGCCAAGCCCCCAGGGCCGACGGCTACATCTTC.